The TCR beta chain under discussion was sequenced for a study of response to subunit inactivated influenza vaccine. Study conclusions and caveats: It was suggested by the authors that few new T cells are recruited by each seasonal influenza vaccination.

TCRdb reprocessed the RT-PCR reads with MiXCR, giving one entry per CDR3 protein. The sample has roughly 650,000 distinct CDR3 sequences; about 15% are singletons. Concerning this clonotype: Its target is not known.

Sequences were derived from PBMCs from blood, sampled around two weeks before vaccination. The receptor comes from a man aged 50 to 59 who received an inactivated influenza vaccine.

The chain's CDR3 is CASSQFLYTGELFF. The CDR3 region has the DNA TGTGCCAGCAGCCAATTCTTATACACCGGGGAGCTGTTTTTT. The V gene is TRBV4-2, the J gene TRBJ2-2; no reliable D call. CDR1 LGHNA and CDR2 YNFKEQ come from the germline V gene. Trimming stripped 2 bases from V and 3 bases from J, with 7 bases between. The CDR3 covers 14 residues.